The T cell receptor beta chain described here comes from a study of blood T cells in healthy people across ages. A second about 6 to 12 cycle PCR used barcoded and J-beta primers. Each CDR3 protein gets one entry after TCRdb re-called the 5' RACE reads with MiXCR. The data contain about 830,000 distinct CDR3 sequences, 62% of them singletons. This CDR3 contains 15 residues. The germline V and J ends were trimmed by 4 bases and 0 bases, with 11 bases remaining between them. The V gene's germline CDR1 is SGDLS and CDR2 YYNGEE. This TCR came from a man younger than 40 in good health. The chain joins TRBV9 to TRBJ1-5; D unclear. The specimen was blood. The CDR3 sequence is CASSPSAYSNQPQHF. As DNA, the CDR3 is TGTGCCAGCAGCCCTTCGGCCTATAGCAATCAGCCCCAGCATTTT.